This T cell receptor (beta chain) was documented in a study of blood T cell repertoires in COVID-19. In this sample, this clone turned up once. Recruits, aged roughly 18 to 95 years, lived in 24 US areas. Clinical history as reported by participants underpinned cohort assignment. CDR1 MGHRA and CDR2 YSYEKL come from the germline V gene. V lost 4 bases to trimming and J lost 5 bases, with 8 bases between them. CDR3 size: 13 residues. Original analysis: For nucleated cells, counts were estimated from reference gene primer amplification. Data came from immunoSEQ multiplex PCR; TCRdb stores just in-frame clones and leaves some out. V, J and clone size are those of that table, while D and trimming were read from the DNA. Seen here are some 300,000 clones, 90% observed once, and the top ten hold around 4.2%.

The chain joins TRBV4-1 to TRBJ2-2; D call uncertain. The source of this sequence is a woman under 40 who had been exposed to COVID-19. Sequencing used PBMCs or T cells enriched from blood (not recorded which). The CDR3 region is CASSPWQTGELFF. CDR3 DNA sequence: TGCGCCAGCAGCCCCTGGCAAACCGGGGAGCTGTTTTTT.